The 9 T cell receptor beta chains below come from one sample, sequenced in a study of cytomegalovirus exposure and HLA in healthy donors. PCR was performed using 60 Vbeta and 13 Jbeta primers. Measured with immunoSEQ multiplex PCR; TCRdb has only the in-frame clones, and not every one. The data show under 150,000 clones, and the top ten clones hold roughly 1.5%. Specimen: PBMCs. The source of these receptors is a woman aged 40 to 50 in good health and CMV-seronegative.

V is TRBV28 and J is TRBJ2-6; D is unresolved. The CDR3 has 12 amino acids. V lost 6 bases and J lost 4, with 4 bases in between. Per germline, CDR1 MDHEN and CDR2 SYDVKM. The CDR3 is CASSSGANVLTF. CDR3 in DNA: TGTGCCAGCAGCTCGGGGGCCAACGTCCTGACTTTC. Variable domain in full (rest from reference TRBV28 and TRBJ2-6): DVKVTQSSRYLVKRTGEKVFLECVQDMDHENMFWYRQDPGLGLRLIYFSYDVKMKEKGDIPEGYSVSREKKERFSLILESASTNQTSMYLCASSSGANVLTFGAGSRLTVL.

The chain couples TRBV23-1 to TRBJ1-6, with TRBD1 as a possible D gene (6 bases). TRBV23-1 is noted as an ORF with a role that remains uncertain. This CDR3 comprises 15 residues. Trimming took off 5 bases at V and 9 bases at J, with 17 bases between the two ends. For the CDR3, the DNA is TGCGCCAGCAGTGAAAACAGGGAAATGGCTTCACCCCTCCACTTT. Its protein product is CASSENREMASPLHF.

The gene calls are TRBV28 and TRBJ2-5, with D possibly matching TRBD2 (5 bases). CDR3 length equals 12 residues. In germline, CDR1 is MDHEN, CDR2 SYDVKM. V lost 3 bases, J lost 7 bases, and 9 bases lay in between. CDR3 sequence: CASSLPRGTQYF. The CDR3 DNA reads as TGTGCCAGCAGTTTGCCCCGGGGGACCCAGTACTTC.

V gene TRBV9 combines with J gene TRBJ1-4, with a weak D call TRBD1 (5 bases). This CDR3 comprises 14 residues. V gave up 3 bases and J gave up 2 bases, with 8 bases separating them. The V gene's germline CDR1 is SGDLS and CDR2 YYNGEE. DNA of the CDR3: TGTGCCAGCAGCGCGACAGCCACTAATGAAAAACTGTTTTTT. It yields the protein CASSATATNEKLFF.

Here the CDR3 DNA reads TGTGCCAGCTCGGACAGGGGTGGAGATACGCAGTATTTT. Translation: CASSDRGGDTQYF. The chain uses TRBV7-2 and TRBJ2-3, with 9 bases lining up with TRBD1. The CDR3 extends over 13 amino acids. V shed 8 bases and J 5 bases; nucleotides not matched to a gene: 5. Germline CDR1 reads SGHTA; CDR2 reads FQGNSA.

The chain is built from TRBV4-2 and TRBJ1-2; 8 bases fit TRBD1. Germline assignment: CDR1 LGHNA and CDR2 YNFKEQ. Germline trimming cut 0 bases from V and 0 bases from J; bases unmatched to any gene: 9. This CDR3 comprises 18 residues. CDR3 bases: TGTGCCAGCAGCCAAGATTGGCAGGGGGCTTCAGCTAACTATGGCTACACCTTC. Its translation: CASSQDWQGASANYGYTF.

The chain combines TRBV19 with TRBJ1-1; TRBD1 aligns across 11 bases. This CDR3 contains 13 residues. Trimming at V came to 6 bases and at J to 5 bases, leaving 2 bases not matched to a gene. The V gene's germline CDR1 is LNHDA and CDR2 SQIVND (reference sequence). CDR3 nucleotides: TGTGCCAGTAGGGGACAGGGGGGGACTGAAGCTTTCTTT. Residues: CASRGQGGTEAFF.

The V call is TRBV19, the J call TRBJ1-6; D gene unclear. Germline CDR1 and CDR2: LNHDA and SQIVND (reference sequence). Trimming shortened V by 4 bases and J by 2 bases, and 15 bases separated the two germline ends. This CDR3 has 17 residues. The CDR3 DNA reads as TGTGCCAGTAGTAGGGCCCCCGGTAGAGCCTATAATTCACCCCTCCACTTT. Encoded protein: CASSRAPGRAYNSPLHF.

The CDR3 loop reads CASSEAGETQYF. The CDR3 nucleotides read TGTGCCAGCAGTGAAGCCGGTGAGACCCAGTACTTC. V usage is TRBV6-1 and J usage is TRBJ2-5, with D unresolved. V lost 0 bases, J lost 5 bases, and 4 bases lay in between. CDR1 is MNHNS, CDR2 SASEGT, per germline. The CDR3 loop spans 12 amino acids.